Presented here are 29 T cell receptor beta chains from one specimen sequenced in a study of OX40 agonist ivuxolimab in advanced cancers. Measured with immunoSEQ multiplex PCR; TCRdb has only the in-frame clones, and not every one. The profile covers about 24,000 clones, with roughly 91% appearing a single time and about 46% taken by the ten largest. The sample here was CD4+ or CD8+ T cells sorted from blood, taken in a trial of the OX40 agonist ivuxolimab. These TCRs come from an adult with an advanced solid tumor such as melanoma, head and neck, liver or kidney cancer.

The genes are TRBV11-2 and TRBJ1-1, with TRBD1 as a possible D gene (5 bases). The length of the CDR3 is 15 residues. V was trimmed by 5 bases and J by 4 bases, leaving 17 bases between them. CDR1 is SGHAT, CDR2 FQNNGV, per germline. The CDR3 here is CASSPGQFLLTEAFF. The CDR3 DNA is TGTGCCAGCAGCCCCGGACAATTTTTGCTCACTGAAGCTTTCTTT.

The CDR3: CASSAVTGGHTEAFF. DNA for the CDR3: TGTGCCAGTAGTGCAGTGACGGGAGGGCACACTGAAGCTTTCTTT. This rearrangement joins TRBV19 to TRBJ1-1, with D uncertain. Trimming removed 5 bases from V and 3 bases from J, with 16 bases in between. This CDR3 is built from 15 residues. Per the germline V gene, CDR1 is LNHDA and CDR2 is SQIVND (reference sequence).

The rearrangement uses TRBV9 and TRBJ2-5; 7 nucleotides match TRBD1. V lost 4 bases, J lost 0 bases, and 9 bases stayed unmatched. CDR1 SGDLS and CDR2 YYNGEE come from the germline V gene. The CDR3 length is 16 residues. CDR3 protein: CASSPTAQGHQETQYF. CDR3 sequence (DNA): TGTGCCAGCAGCCCCACGGCACAGGGGCACCAAGAGACCCAGTACTTC. Full variable domain (outside the CDR3, taken from reference TRBV9 and TRBJ2-5): DSGVTQTPKHLITATGQRVTLRCSPRSGDLSVYWYQQSLDQGLQFLIQYYNGEERAKGNILERFSAQQFPDLHSELNLSSLELGDSALYFCASSPTAQGHQETQYFGPGTRLLVL.

This chain links TRBV29-1 with TRBJ2-1; tentatively, D is TRBD2 (5 bases). The CDR3 spans 14 residues. Germline V CDR1 and CDR2: SQVTM, ANQGSEA. The V end lost 3 bases, the J end lost 4 bases, and 13 bases lay between the germline ends. The CDR3 bases are TGCAGCGTTGAGAAGGGAGCCTCTTACAATGAGCAGTTCTTC. This translates into CSVEKGASYNEQFF.

In nucleotides, the CDR3 is TGTGCCAGCAGTTTAATTGGCGCCAGCAATCAGCCCCAGCATTTT. The encoded protein is CASSLIGASNQPQHF. The chain is built from TRBV27 and TRBJ1-5; D not certain. CDR3 length: 15 amino acids. Germline lookup yields CDR1 MNHEY and CDR2 SMNVEV (reference sequence). The V end lost 2 bases, the J end lost 1 base, and 9 bases lay between the germline ends.

The chain combines TRBV7-2 with TRBJ1-6; TRBD1 matches at 9 bases. The CDR3 spans 14 residues. The trim removed 1 base at V and 10 bases at J, leaving 2 bases unmatched. Germline CDR1 is SGHTA and CDR2 is FQGNSA. The CDR3: CASSLDRGRSPLHF. As DNA, the CDR3 is TGTGCCAGCAGCTTAGACAGGGGGCGGTCACCCCTCCACTTT.

This clone was counted once. The V gene is TRBV6-6, the J gene TRBJ1-1; 7 bases fit TRBD1. CDR3 size: 15 residues. Germline values: CDR1 MNHNY, CDR2 SVGAGI (reference sequence). The V segment lost 7 bases and the J segment 5 bases; nucleotides outside the gene matches: 13. CDR3 in DNA: TGTGCCAGCATCCCAGGGGGGGCGCGGTATACTGAAGCTTTCTTT. As protein: CASIPGGARYTEAFF.

CDR3 sequence reads: CASRKTNPNEQFF. The CDR3 DNA follows: TGCGCCAGCAGGAAGACTAACCCTAATGAGCAGTTCTTC. This chain links TRBV10-2 with TRBJ2-1; D is possibly TRBD2 (5 bases). The CDR3 has 13 amino acids. Germline CDR1 is WSHSY and CDR2 is SAAADI. V was clipped by 6 bases and J by 7 bases, with 13 bases between them.

This sequence joins TRBV30 and TRBJ1-5, with TRBD1 matching 7 bases. The CDR3 length is 16 residues. V was pared by 2 bases and J by 4 bases, with 11 bases of the junction left unmatched. The germline V gene encodes CDR1 GTSNPN and CDR2 SVGIG (reference sequence). The CDR3 sequence is CAWSQFTGTANQPQHF. The CDR3, as DNA: TGTGCCTGGAGTCAATTCACCGGGACAGCTAATCAGCCCCAGCATTTT.

The genes are TRBV30 and TRBJ2-1; 9 bases agree with TRBD2. Trimming at V came to 4 bases and at J to 2 bases, leaving 18 bases not matched to a gene. This CDR3 region has 19 residues. Germline V gene lookup returns CDR1 GTSNPN and CDR2 SVGIG (reference sequence). The CDR3: CAWTQDLAGGPGPYNEQFF. CDR3 nucleotides: TGTGCCTGGACGCAGGACCTCGCGGGAGGGCCAGGACCCTACAATGAGCAGTTCTTC. Looking up the rest from reference TRBV30 and TRBJ2-1 gives the full variable domain: SQTIHQWPATLVQPVGSPLSLECTVEGTSNPNLYWYRQAAGRGLQLLFYSVGIGQISSEVPQNLSASRPQDRQFILSSKKLLLSDSGFYLCAWTQDLAGGPGPYNEQFFGPGTRLTVL.

The J gene is TRBJ2-5, the V gene TRBV19, with a tentative D call TRBD1 (5 bases). V was shortened by 6 bases and J by 7 bases, with 9 bases between the two germline ends. The CDR3 loop spans 11 amino acids. Germline lookup yields CDR1 LNHDA and CDR2 SQIVND (reference sequence). The CDR3 DNA reads as TGTGCCAGTAGCAATCAGGGGACCCAGTACTTC. Translated: CASSNQGTQYF.

J is TRBJ1-3 and V is TRBV28; D unresolved. Trimming cost V 4 bases and J 8 bases, with 15 bases left between them. The CDR3 covers 14 residues. Germline loops: CDR1 MDHEN, CDR2 SYDVKM. The CDR3 bases are TGTGCCAGCAGTTCCTCACCTAATCGGGACACCATATATTTT. This sequence encodes CASSSSPNRDTIYF. The entire variable domain, with the rest obtained from reference TRBV28 and TRBJ1-3, is as follows: DVKVTQSSRYLVKRTGEKVFLECVQDMDHENMFWYRQDPGLGLRLIYFSYDVKMKEKGDIPEGYSVSREKKERFSLILESASTNQTSMYLCASSSSPNRDTIYFGEGSWLTVV.

The chain recombines TRBV5-5 with TRBJ1-4; 8 positions agree with TRBD1. The V segment lost 4 bases and the J segment 5 bases; nucleotides outside the gene matches: 16. The V gene's germline CDR1 is SGHKS and CDR2 YYEKEE (reference sequence). The CDR3 is made up of 18 amino acids. CDR3 sequence: CASSPAGGGGRINEKLFF. The CDR3 nucleotides read TGTGCCAGCAGCCCGGCAGGGGGCGGAGGTAGAATAAATGAAAAACTGTTTTTT.

The chain has TRBV6-6 and TRBJ1-2, with D tentatively TRBD1 (5 bases). The germline V gene encodes CDR1 MNHNY and CDR2 SVGAGI (reference sequence). The CDR3 has 12 residues. With 0 bases removed from V and 7 bases from J, the gap between germline ends came to 6 bases. This chain's CDR3 is CASSYSGGGYTF. The CDR3 coding sequence is TGTGCCAGCAGTTACTCTGGGGGTGGCTACACCTTC.

The rearrangement links TRBV6-5 to TRBJ1-3; D uncertain. Germline CDR1 is MNHEY and CDR2 is SVGAGI. This CDR3 has 15 amino acids. Deletions cut 2 bases from V and 4 bases from J, with 12 bases between. The CDR3 loop reads CASSYDQSGGNTIYF. In DNA form, the CDR3 reads TGTGCCAGCAGTTACGATCAGTCTGGCGGAAACACCATATATTTT.

This chain connects TRBV18 to TRBJ2-1; 10 bases are shared with TRBD2. V lost 5 bases to trimming and J lost 8 bases; unmatched junction nucleotides: 6. In germline, CDR1 is KGHSH, CDR2 LQKENI. The CDR3 runs 14 residues. The CDR3 loop reads CASSVASGSDEQFF. CDR3 nucleotide sequence: TGTGCCAGCTCAGTTGCTAGCGGGAGCGATGAGCAGTTCTTC.

The J gene is TRBJ2-5, the V gene TRBV9; D is undetermined. The better agreement between TRBJ2-7 and the DNA end casts doubt on the J call. Germline-derived CDR1 and CDR2 are SGDLS and YYNGEE. This CDR3 is 15 amino acids long. The CDR3 here is CASSVGLVSSYEQYF. The CDR3 nucleotides read TGTGCCAGCAGCGTAGGTCTGGTCAGCTCCTACGAGCAGTACTTC.

V gene TRBV4-1 combines with J gene TRBJ1-5; D call uncertain. From germline, CDR1 is MGHRA and CDR2 YSYEKL. The V end was cut by 0 bases, the J end by 6 bases, with 15 bases between. This CDR3 region has 16 residues. The CDR3 DNA sequence: TGCGCCAGCAGCCAAGAGAGATCCGCATGGGGTCAGCCCCAGCATTTT. Protein product: CASSQERSAWGQPQHF.

The chain couples TRBV11-2 to TRBJ2-7; the D gene is possibly TRBD1 (6 bases). Trimming took 3 bases from V and 2 from J, leaving 11 bases between them. This CDR3 has 14 residues. Germline V gene sequence: CDR1 SGHAT, CDR2 FQNNGV. The CDR3 coding sequence is TGTGCCAGCAGCTTCGGACAGCCTACCTACGAGCAGTACTTC. Amino acids: CASSFGQPTYEQYF.

A single count supports this clone. The chain uses TRBV15 and TRBJ2-7; TRBD2 might be the D (6 bases). Germline V gene sequence: CDR1 LNHNV, CDR2 YYDKDF (reference sequence). The CDR3 has 22 amino acids. The V end was cut by 1 base, the J end by 0 bases, with 31 bases between. DNA of the CDR3: TGTGCCACCAGCAGAGGGTTCGGGCAGGACTACAGAACCCTAAGAGACTCCTACGAGCAGTACTTC. Its translation: CATSRGFGQDYRTLRDSYEQYF.

The CDR3 sequence: CASSSNKGVKAKNIQYF. CDR3 bases: TGTGCCAGCAGCAGCAACAAAGGCGTAAAAGCCAAAAACATTCAGTACTTC. V and J are TRBV7-8 and TRBJ2-4; no definite D call. The V gene's germline CDR1 is SGHVS and CDR2 FQNEAQ. V lost 5 bases to trimming and J lost 0 bases, with 17 bases between them. The CDR3 is 17 amino acids.

The rearrangement links TRBV27 to TRBJ2-7; 11 bases agree with TRBD1. The V gene's germline CDR1 is MNHEY and CDR2 SMNVEV (reference sequence). The J segment lost 4 bases and the V segment lost 2 bases, leaving 4 bases of the junction unmatched. The CDR3 spans 15 residues. CDR3 in amino acids: CASSLTGTGGYEQYF. CDR3 nucleotide sequence: TGTGCCAGCAGTTTAACCGGGACAGGGGGTTACGAGCAGTACTTC.

The V call is TRBV11-1, the J call TRBJ1-4; no clear D gene. The CDR3 totals 15 residues. CDR1 is SGHAT and CDR2 is FQDESV in the germline V gene (reference sequence). V was clipped by 5 bases and J by 7 bases, with 17 bases between them. The CDR3 is CASSPRAGLGEKLFF. The CDR3 DNA reads as TGTGCCAGCAGCCCAAGGGCAGGCTTGGGTGAAAAACTGTTTTTT.

The chain couples TRBV10-3 to TRBJ1-1, with 8 bases lining up with TRBD1. The V gene's germline CDR1 is ENHRY and CDR2 SYGVKD. The V gene end was trimmed by 6 bases and the J gene end by 0 bases; junction bases not matched to a gene: 3. This CDR3 is built from 14 residues. As DNA, the CDR3 is TGTGCCATCAGCCAGGGGGCGATGAACACTGAAGCTTTCTTT. It codes for CAISQGAMNTEAFF.

As DNA, the CDR3 is TGTGCCTGGAGTAGGCCAGGGGGTTGGGGGAACACTGAAGCTTTCTTT. Amino acid sequence: CAWSRPGGWGNTEAFF. The chain is built from TRBV30 and TRBJ1-1, with TRBD1 matching over 7 bases. Looked up from germline, CDR1 is GTSNPN and CDR2 is SVGIG (reference sequence). CDR3 size: 16 residues. Unmatched junction bases numbered 10, after V lost 2 bases and J lost 1 base.

The J gene is TRBJ2-1, the V gene TRBV6-4; 9 nucleotides align to TRBD1. The CDR3 contains 13 residues. J was trimmed by 6 bases and V by 4 bases; bases with no gene match: 1. The germline CDR1 and CDR2 sequences are MRHNA and SNTAGT. Here the CDR3 reads CASSVTGGNEQFF. The DNA of the CDR3 is TGTGCCAGCAGTGTGACAGGGGGCAATGAGCAGTTCTTC.

The CDR3 region has the DNA TGCGCCAGCAGCTTAGGGACTCAAGGAGAGACCCAGTACTTC. It codes for CASSLGTQGETQYF. This chain connects TRBV5-1 to TRBJ2-5; possibly TRBD2 for D (6 bases). This CDR3 region has 14 residues. Germline CDR1 is SGHRS and CDR2 is YFSETQ. Deletions cut 2 bases from V and 4 bases from J, with 12 bases between.

The count of this clone is one. This sequence joins TRBV4-1 and TRBJ2-1, with D possibly TRBD2 on 6 matching bases. This CDR3 region has 16 residues. Germline V gene data show CDR1 as MGHRA and CDR2 as YSYEKL. V was trimmed by 4 bases and J by 7 bases, leaving 20 bases between them. CDR3 coding DNA: TGCGCCAGCAGCCCATCTAGGGCTAGCGCCGATAATGAGCAGTTCTTC. It codes for CASSPSRASADNEQFF.

The chain combines TRBV27 with TRBJ1-2; TRBD1 aligns across 9 bases. J was trimmed by 0 bases and V by 8 bases; bases with no gene match: 16. CDR1 and CDR2 from the germline V gene are MNHEY and SMNVEV (reference sequence). The CDR3 totals 18 residues. CDR3 sequence: CASGLIGTGIQTNYGYTF. For the CDR3, the DNA is TGTGCCAGCGGCCTCATAGGGACAGGGATTCAAACTAACTATGGCTACACCTTC.